The entry below describes one TCR beta chain. This specimen comes from a study of cytomegalovirus exposure and HLA in healthy donors. Regarding donors, all were healthy bone marrow donors. PCR employed 60 Vbeta and 13 Jbeta primers. Profiling relied on immunoSEQ multiplex PCR, and the TCRdb table lists in-frame clones only, not all of them. The table lists 150,000 or so clones, around 79% of them singletons. The clonotype was recovered from a female donor in good health and CMV-seronegative. Sequenced: PBMCs.

The chain's CDR3 is CASSVGAGGELFF. As DNA, the CDR3 is TGTGCCAGCAGCGTAGGAGCGGGCGGGGAGCTGTTTTTT. This rearrangement joins TRBV9 to TRBJ2-2, with D perhaps matching TRBD2 (6 bases). This CDR3 has 13 residues. Trimming removed 0 bases at V and 7 bases at J, with 7 bases between. The germline V gene encodes CDR1 SGDLS and CDR2 YYNGEE.